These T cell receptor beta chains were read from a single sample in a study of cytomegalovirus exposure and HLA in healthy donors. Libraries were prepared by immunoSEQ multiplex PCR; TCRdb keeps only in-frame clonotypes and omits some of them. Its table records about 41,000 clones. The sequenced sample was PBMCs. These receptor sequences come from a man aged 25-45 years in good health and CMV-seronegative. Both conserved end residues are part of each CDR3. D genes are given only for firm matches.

cdr3_aa: CASSISRAVEKLFF
cdr3_nt: TGTGCCAGTAGTATATCCAGGGCAGTCGAAAAACTGTTCTTT
v_call: TRBV19
d_call: .
j_call: TRBJ1-4

cdr3_aa: CASRIRDRGTNEKLFF
cdr3_nt: TGTGCCAGCAGAATCCGGGACAGGGGTACTAATGAAAAACTGTTTTTT
v_call: TRBV27
d_call: TRBD1
j_call: TRBJ1-4

cdr3_aa: CASSPRTGGYGYTF
cdr3_nt: TGTGCCAGCAGTCCCCGGACAGGAGGGTATGGCTACACCTTC
v_call: TRBV27
d_call: TRBD1
j_call: TRBJ1-2

cdr3_aa: CASGGKAGGATEAFF
cdr3_nt: TGTGCCAGCGGCGGCAAGGCAGGGGGTGCCACTGAAGCTTTCTTT
v_call: TRBV7-9
d_call: TRBD1
j_call: TRBJ1-1

cdr3_aa: CASSLGGGTYEQYF
cdr3_nt: TGTGCCAGCAGCTTAGGGGGGGGAACATACGAGCAGTACTTC
v_call: TRBV7-2
d_call: TRBD2
j_call: TRBJ2-7

cdr3_aa: CASSLGGSGSYNEQFF
cdr3_nt: TGTGCCAGCAGCTTAGGGGGTAGCGGGAGCTACAATGAGCAGTTCTTC
v_call: TRBV11-3
d_call: TRBD2
j_call: TRBJ2-1

cdr3_aa: CASSERGNTEAFF
cdr3_nt: TGTGCCTCCAGTGAGAGGGGAAACACTGAAGCTTTCTTT
v_call: TRBV10-3
d_call: .
j_call: TRBJ1-1

cdr3_aa: CASSVPGVRGDTEAFF
cdr3_nt: TGTGCCAGCAGTGTCCCCGGGGTCAGGGGAGACACTGAAGCTTTCTTT
v_call: TRBV25-1
d_call: .
j_call: TRBJ1-1

cdr3_aa: CASSIGLDGDQPQHF
cdr3_nt: TGTGCCAGTAGTATCGGCTTGGACGGGGATCAGCCCCAGCATTTT
v_call: TRBV19
d_call: .
j_call: TRBJ1-5

cdr3_aa: CASSQGQATQPQHF
cdr3_nt: TGTGCCAGCAGCCAGGGACAGGCCACTCAGCCCCAGCATTTT
v_call: TRBV7-2
d_call: TRBD1
j_call: TRBJ1-5

cdr3_aa: CASSLTGGNGYTF
cdr3_nt: TGTGCCAGCAGTCTGACAGGGGGTAATGGCTACACCTTC
v_call: TRBV27
d_call: TRBD1
j_call: TRBJ1-2

cdr3_aa: CASSSVVSPQGALHF
cdr3_nt: TGTGCCAGCAGCTCGGTCGTTAGTCCCCAGGGGGCCCTCCACTTT
v_call: TRBV6-5
d_call: TRBD1
j_call: TRBJ1-6

cdr3_aa: CASGLGLAGVYEQYF
cdr3_nt: TGTGCTAGTGGTTTGGGACTAGCGGGAGTTTACGAGCAGTACTTC
v_call: TRBV12-5
d_call: TRBD2
j_call: TRBJ2-7

cdr3_aa: CASSPGTAKNIQYF
cdr3_nt: TGTGCCAGCAGCCCCGGGACTGCCAAAAACATTCAGTACTTC
v_call: TRBV11-3
d_call: .
j_call: TRBJ2-4

cdr3_aa: CASKDRGNTEAFF
cdr3_nt: TGTGCCAGCAAAGACAGGGGAAACACTGAAGCTTTCTTT
v_call: TRBV6-4
d_call: TRBD1
j_call: TRBJ1-1

cdr3_aa: CASSQEEGDQPQHF
cdr3_nt: TGCGCCAGCAGCCAAGAGGAGGGAGATCAGCCCCAGCATTTT
v_call: TRBV4-1
d_call: .
j_call: TRBJ1-5

cdr3_aa: CAINDNSVNTEAFF
cdr3_nt: TGTGCCATAAACGACAATTCTGTGAACACTGAAGCTTTCTTT
v_call: TRBV10-3
d_call: .
j_call: TRBJ1-1

cdr3_aa: CASSPSSYEQYF
cdr3_nt: TGTGCCAGCTCACCGAGCTCCTACGAGCAGTACTTC
v_call: TRBV18
d_call: .
j_call: TRBJ2-7

cdr3_aa: CASSPSARGPSYEQYF
cdr3_nt: TGTGCCAGCAGTCCCTCAGCCAGGGGGCCTTCCTACGAGCAGTACTTC
v_call: TRBV25-1
d_call: TRBD1
j_call: TRBJ2-7

cdr3_aa: CASSQGTSGSSEQYF
cdr3_nt: TGTGCCAGCAGCCAAGGAACTAGCGGGAGTAGCGAGCAGTACTTC
v_call: TRBV4-2
d_call: TRBD2
j_call: TRBJ2-7

cdr3_aa: CASSQGRVGNTIYF
cdr3_nt: TGTGCCAGCAGCCAGGGGAGAGTGGGAAACACCATATATTTT
v_call: TRBV5-6
d_call: .
j_call: TRBJ1-3

cdr3_aa: CASSPMRYSNQPQHF
cdr3_nt: TGTGCCAGCAGCCCTATGAGATATAGCAATCAGCCCCAGCATTTT
v_call: TRBV6-1
d_call: .
j_call: TRBJ1-5

cdr3_aa: CASSVGSLAGGFDEQFF
cdr3_nt: TGTGCCAGCAGCGTAGGGAGTCTAGCGGGAGGTTTTGATGAGCAGTTCTTC
v_call: TRBV9
d_call: TRBD2
j_call: TRBJ2-1

cdr3_aa: CASSQDLRRGGSEAFF
cdr3_nt: TGCGCCAGCAGCCAAGACCTTAGGAGGGGCGGATCTGAAGCTTTCTTT
v_call: TRBV4-3
d_call: .
j_call: TRBJ1-1

cdr3_aa: CASSSALTREQYF
cdr3_nt: TGTGCCAGCAGCTCAGCCCTGACTAGGGAGCAGTACTTC
v_call: TRBV7-9
d_call: .
j_call: TRBJ2-7

cdr3_aa: CASSFGGQTGGLLDTQYF
cdr3_nt: TGTGCCAGCAGCTTTGGAGGACAGACAGGGGGCTTATTAGATACGCAGTATTTT
v_call: TRBV7-6
d_call: TRBD1
j_call: TRBJ2-3

cdr3_aa: CASSVDGLAGLNTGELFF
cdr3_nt: TGTGCCAGCAGCGTCGACGGACTAGCGGGGTTGAACACCGGGGAGCTGTTTTTT
v_call: TRBV9
d_call: TRBD2
j_call: TRBJ2-2

cdr3_aa: CASSLSASGRALEQYF
cdr3_nt: TGTGCCAGCAGCTTGTCCGCTAGCGGGAGGGCCCTCGAGCAGTACTTC
v_call: TRBV11-2
d_call: TRBD2
j_call: TRBJ2-7

cdr3_aa: CASSIPRLAGGGDTQYF
cdr3_nt: TGTGCCAGTAGTATCCCCCGACTAGCGGGGGGTGGGGATACGCAGTATTTT
v_call: TRBV19
d_call: TRBD2
j_call: TRBJ2-3

cdr3_aa: CASMLGRDRVGYEQYF
cdr3_nt: TGTGCCAGCATGTTAGGACGGGACAGGGTCGGATACGAGCAGTACTTC
v_call: TRBV2
d_call: TRBD1
j_call: TRBJ2-7

cdr3_aa: CAWTRRGTEAFF
cdr3_nt: TGTGCCTGGACCCGGAGAGGGACTGAAGCTTTCTTT
v_call: TRBV30
d_call: .
j_call: TRBJ1-1

cdr3_aa: CASSRIQRTGENSPLHF
cdr3_nt: TGCGCCAGCAGCCGAATCCAGCGGACAGGGGAAAATTCACCCCTCCACTTT
v_call: TRBV4-3
d_call: TRBD1
j_call: TRBJ1-6

cdr3_aa: CSVTQPGQGSYEQYF
cdr3_nt: TGCAGCGTGACCCAACCCGGACAGGGGAGCTACGAGCAGTACTTC
v_call: TRBV29-1
d_call: TRBD1
j_call: TRBJ2-7

cdr3_aa: CASSVERGARETQYF
cdr3_nt: TGTGCCAGCAGCGTAGAACGGGGGGCAAGGGAGACCCAGTACTTC
v_call: TRBV9
d_call: .
j_call: TRBJ2-5

cdr3_aa: CASSRGYTGELFF
cdr3_nt: TGTGCCAGCAGCAGGGGTTACACCGGGGAGCTGTTTTTT
v_call: TRBV6-5
d_call: .
j_call: TRBJ2-2

cdr3_aa: CASRLRTGGYEQYF
cdr3_nt: TGCGCCAGTAGACTTAGGACAGGAGGGTACGAGCAGTACTTC
v_call: TRBV5-1
d_call: .
j_call: TRBJ2-7

cdr3_aa: CASSPRSGSGANVLTF
cdr3_nt: TGTGCCAGCTCACCCCGGTCGGGGTCTGGGGCCAACGTCCTGACTTTC
v_call: TRBV18
d_call: .
j_call: TRBJ2-6

cdr3_aa: CASSVAGTGESEQYF
cdr3_nt: TGTGCCAGCAGTGTAGCCGGGACAGGGGAGAGCGAGCAGTACTTC
v_call: TRBV2
d_call: TRBD1
j_call: TRBJ2-7

cdr3_aa: CASSASGGTYEQYF
cdr3_nt: TGTGCCAGCAGTGCGAGCGGGGGTACCTACGAGCAGTACTTC
v_call: TRBV6-1
d_call: TRBD2
j_call: TRBJ2-7

cdr3_aa: CASSLEPSGTYEQYF
cdr3_nt: TGTGCCAGCAGCTTAGAACCTAGCGGGACTTACGAGCAGTACTTC
v_call: TRBV7-7
d_call: TRBD2
j_call: TRBJ2-7

cdr3_aa: CASSYADRGGYTF
cdr3_nt: TGTGCCAGCAGTTACGCGGACAGGGGTGGCTACACCTTC
v_call: TRBV6-6
d_call: TRBD1
j_call: TRBJ1-2

cdr3_aa: CASSEAWAVRGPQHF
cdr3_nt: TGTGCCAGCAGTGAAGCATGGGCCGTTCGTGGGCCCCAGCATTTT
v_call: TRBV6-1
d_call: .
j_call: TRBJ1-5

cdr3_aa: CASSAPTGAGELFF
cdr3_nt: TGTGCCAGCAGTGCCCCGACAGGGGCCGGGGAGCTGTTTTTT
v_call: TRBV2
d_call: TRBD1
j_call: TRBJ2-2

cdr3_aa: CASSLEGRVYNEAFF
cdr3_nt: TGTGCCAGCAGCTTAGAGGGCAGGGTTTATAATGAAGCTTTCTTT
v_call: TRBV11-2
d_call: .
j_call: TRBJ1-1

cdr3_aa: CASSFSGGGQPQHF
cdr3_nt: TGTGCCAGCAGCTTTTCGGGGGGCGGGCAGCCCCAGCATTTT
v_call: TRBV5-6
d_call: .
j_call: TRBJ1-5

cdr3_aa: CASSFLGRGGGAETQYF
cdr3_nt: TGTGCCAGCAGCTTTCTTGGGCGGGGAGGGGGAGCAGAGACCCAGTACTTC
v_call: TRBV11-2
d_call: .
j_call: TRBJ2-5

cdr3_aa: CASSLTGYEQYF
cdr3_nt: TGTGCCAGCAGCTTGACAGGGTACGAGCAGTACTTC
v_call: TRBV7-2
d_call: TRBD1
j_call: TRBJ2-7

cdr3_aa: CASSQSRGTYNEQFF
cdr3_nt: TGCGCCAGCAGCCAATCTAGAGGGACTTACAATGAGCAGTTCTTC
v_call: TRBV4-1
d_call: .
j_call: TRBJ2-1

cdr3_aa: CASSFGVTGESGYTF
cdr3_nt: TGTGCCAGCAGCTTCGGAGTGACAGGGGAGTCCGGCTACACCTTC
v_call: TRBV7-3
d_call: TRBD1
j_call: TRBJ1-2

cdr3_aa: CASSTLAGSAYEQYF
cdr3_nt: TGTGCCAGCAGTACCCTAGCGGGAAGCGCCTACGAGCAGTACTTC
v_call: TRBV6-1
d_call: TRBD2
j_call: TRBJ2-7

cdr3_aa: CASSLIPGGRIRDYGYTF
cdr3_nt: TGTGCCAGCAGCTTGATTCCGGGGGGTAGGATTCGGGACTATGGCTACACCTTC
v_call: TRBV5-6
d_call: .
j_call: TRBJ1-2

cdr3_aa: CASSQESGTLSYEQYF
cdr3_nt: TGCGCCAGCAGCCAGGAAAGCGGGACCCTCTCCTACGAGCAGTACTTC
v_call: TRBV4-3
d_call: TRBD2
j_call: TRBJ2-7

cdr3_aa: CASSSGGPETQYF
cdr3_nt: TGTGCCAGTAGTAGCGGGGGGCCGGAGACCCAGTACTTC
v_call: TRBV19
d_call: TRBD2
j_call: TRBJ2-5

cdr3_aa: CASRMDSSYNEQFF
cdr3_nt: TGTGCCAGCAGAATGGACTCCTCATACAATGAGCAGTTCTTC
v_call: TRBV6-5
d_call: .
j_call: TRBJ2-1